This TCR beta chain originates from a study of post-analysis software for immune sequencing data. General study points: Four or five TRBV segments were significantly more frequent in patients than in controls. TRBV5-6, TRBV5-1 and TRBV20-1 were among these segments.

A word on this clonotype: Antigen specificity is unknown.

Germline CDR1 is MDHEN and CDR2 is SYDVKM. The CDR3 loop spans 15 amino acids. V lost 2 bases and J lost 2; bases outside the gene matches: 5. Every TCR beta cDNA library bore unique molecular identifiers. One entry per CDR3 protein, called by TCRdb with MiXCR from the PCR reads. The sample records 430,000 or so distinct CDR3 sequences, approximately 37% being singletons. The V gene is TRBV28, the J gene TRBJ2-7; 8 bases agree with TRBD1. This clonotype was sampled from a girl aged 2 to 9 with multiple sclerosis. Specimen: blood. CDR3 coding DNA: TGTGCCAGCAGTTTAGGGTCGGACAGGGCCTACGAGCAGTACTTC. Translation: CASSLGSDRAYEQYF.